The TCR beta chain under discussion was sequenced for a study of CD8+CD57+ T cells in acquired aplastic anemia. General study results and limits: Between patients and controls, around 27 CD8+ CDR3 sequences were found in common.

Worth noting for this clonotype: No antigen is known for it.

Germline lookup yields CDR1 SGHVS and CDR2 FQNEAQ. There are 14 residues in the CDR3. The junction had 6 bases not matched to a gene; V was cut back by 5 bases and J by 3 bases. TCR beta VDJ and CDR3 profiling used genomic DNA as template. TCRdb redid the calling of the reads with MiXCR, one entry per CDR3 protein. The sample consists of over 35,000 distinct CDR3 sequences, 65% to 70% of them appearing once. V gene TRBV7-8 combines with J gene TRBJ2-7; 8 nucleotides match TRBD2. The receptor was isolated from a human donor in good health, serving as a control. The specimen sequenced was sorted CD4+, CD8+, or CD8+CD57+ T cells (not recorded which) from PBMCs. The CDR3, as DNA: TGTGCCAGCAGCGGAACCGGGGGGGGCTACGAGCAGTACTTC. It codes for CASSGTGGGYEQYF.